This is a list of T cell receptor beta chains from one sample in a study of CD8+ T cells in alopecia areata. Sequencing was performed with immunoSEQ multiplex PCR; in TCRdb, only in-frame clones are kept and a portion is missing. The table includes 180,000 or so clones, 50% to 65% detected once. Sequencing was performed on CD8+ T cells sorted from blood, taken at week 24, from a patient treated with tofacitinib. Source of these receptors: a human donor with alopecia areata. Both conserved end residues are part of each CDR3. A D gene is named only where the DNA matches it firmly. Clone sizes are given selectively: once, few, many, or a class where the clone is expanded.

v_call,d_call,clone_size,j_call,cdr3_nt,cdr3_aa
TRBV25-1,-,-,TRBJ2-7,TGTGCCAGCAGTCCGAACCCGAACAGGGCCCATGGTGACTACGAGCAGTACTTC,CASSPNPNRAHGDYEQYF
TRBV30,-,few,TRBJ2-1,TGTGCCTGGAGTGGGAGAGGTGAGCAGTTCTTC,CAWSGRGEQFF
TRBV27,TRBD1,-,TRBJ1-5,TGTGCCAGCAGTTCTCTCGACAGGGAAGTGGGTCAGCCCCAGCATTTT,CASSSLDREVGQPQHF
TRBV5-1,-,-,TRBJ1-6,TGCGCCAGCAGCCCTGACGCGGGTGAATCCTATAATTCACCCCTCCACTTT,CASSPDAGESYNSPLHF
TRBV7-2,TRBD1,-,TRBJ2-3,TGTGCCAGCAGCTTGATTACAGGGGCCAAGACAGATACGCAGTATTTT,CASSLITGAKTDTQYF
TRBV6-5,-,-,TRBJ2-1,TGTGCCAGCAGATCCGGGGGCAATGAGCAGTTCTTC,CASRSGGNEQFF
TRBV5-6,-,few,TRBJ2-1,TGTGCCAGCAGCTTCGGCACAGGACCATACAATGAGCAGTTCTTC,CASSFGTGPYNEQFF
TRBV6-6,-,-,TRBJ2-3,TGTGCCAGCAGGGCTAGCACAGATACGCAGTATTTT,CASRASTDTQYF
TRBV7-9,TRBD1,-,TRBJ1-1,TGTGCCAGCAGCCAGACAGGGGCTAGAGACACTGAAGCTTTCTTT,CASSQTGARDTEAFF
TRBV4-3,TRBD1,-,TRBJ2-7,TGCGCCAGCAGCGCGGGGACAGGGGCTTCGTACGAGCAGTACTTC,CASSAGTGASYEQYF
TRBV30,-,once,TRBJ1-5,TGTGCCTGGAGTGCCCCCGGGACGGATGGGGGCCAGCCCCAGCATTTT,CAWSAPGTDGGQPQHF
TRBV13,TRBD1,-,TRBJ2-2,TGTGCCAGCAGCGCGACAGGGGAGGACACCGGGGAGCTGTTTTTT,CASSATGEDTGELFF
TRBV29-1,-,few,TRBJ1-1,TGCAGCGTTGGGCGGAATGAAGCTTTCTTT,CSVGRNEAFF
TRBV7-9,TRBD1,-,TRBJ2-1,TGTGCCAGCAGCGGGTCGGGACAGGGATATTCCGATGAGCAGTTCTTC,CASSGSGQGYSDEQFF
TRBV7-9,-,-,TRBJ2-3,TGTGCCAGCAGCTTATCGGGACCCCGCACAGATACGCAGTATTTT,CASSLSGPRTDTQYF
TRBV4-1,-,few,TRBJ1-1,TGCGCCAGCAGCCTTACCCGGGGAGGGGGAAACACTGAAGCTTTCTTT,CASSLTRGGGNTEAFF
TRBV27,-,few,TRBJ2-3,TGTGCCAGCAGTACTCGTGGTACCACAGATACGCAGTATTTT,CASSTRGTTDTQYF
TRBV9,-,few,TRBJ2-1,TGTGCCAGCAGCGTAATAGGGACTGGGAATGAGCAGTTCTTC,CASSVIGTGNEQFF
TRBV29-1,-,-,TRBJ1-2,TGCAGCGTCGTACAGGGCGGCGGCTACACCTTC,CSVVQGGGYTF
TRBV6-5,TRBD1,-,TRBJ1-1,TGTGCCAGCAGCTCTATGGACAGGGGAGGGACTGAAGCTTTCTTT,CASSSMDRGGTEAFF
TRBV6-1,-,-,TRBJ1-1,TGTGCCAGCATGGTGGGGTCCACTGAAGCTTTCTTT,CASMVGSTEAFF
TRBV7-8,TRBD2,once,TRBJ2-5,TGTGCCAGCAGCTTAGAGGGAGGGAGGGAGACCCAGTACTTC,CASSLEGGRETQYF
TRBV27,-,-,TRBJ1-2,TGTGCCAGCAGTTTATACAGGGACGACTATGGCTACACCTTC,CASSLYRDDYGYTF